This paragraph reports one T cell receptor beta chain. Participant ages covered about 18 to 90 years across 25 or so US areas. Clinical histories supplied by participants themselves formed the basis of cohort assignment. Original processing notes: Scientists estimated how many nucleated cells there were by amplifying reference gene primers. Repertoires were generated with immunoSEQ multiplex PCR, while TCRdb's copy carries only in-frame clones and drops some. That table furnishes V, J and clone size, whereas the DNA furnished D and trimming. The table records about 400,000 clones, more than 85% of them present only once. These data belong to a study of blood T cell repertoires in COVID-19. Study-level background: From T cells, B-cell-depleted T cells, or PBMCs came the material, which was cDNA or gDNA.

J was trimmed by 2 bases and V by 0 bases; bases with no gene match: 5. This CDR3 has 16 residues. CDR1 and CDR2 (germline): SGHNT, YYREEE (reference sequence). Sequencing was performed on PBMCs or T cells enriched from blood (not recorded which). The chain is built from TRBV5-4 and TRBJ2-5; 9 bases match TRBD2. The sequence derives from a woman in her thirties who had recovered from COVID-19. For the CDR3, the DNA is TGTGCCAGCAGCTTGGGGATAGCGGGAGCGCAAGAGACCCAGTACTTC. It codes for CASSLGIAGAQETQYF.